Shown below are 14 T cell receptor beta chains from a single sample sequenced in a study of blood T cell repertoires in COVID-19. TCRdb keeps only in-frame clones here, not all; method: immunoSEQ multiplex PCR. This sample has some 290,000 clones; roughly nine tenths occur once, and the top ten carry 11%. The sequencing input was peripheral blood. The receptor set was obtained from a young woman with COVID-19, enrolled during active disease.

This chain links TRBV19 with TRBJ1-2, with TRBD1 as a possible D gene (6 bases). The length of the CDR3 is 15 residues. Trimming removed 5 bases at V and 6 bases at J, with 19 bases between. The V gene's germline CDR1 is LNHDA and CDR2 SQIVND (reference sequence). CDR3 nucleotides: TGTGCCAGTAGTTCCCAGGGGCAGGGAAGGAATGGCTACACCTTC. Translating gives CASSSQGQGRNGYTF. The variable domain in full, completed from reference TRBV19 and TRBJ1-2, reads DGGITQSPKYLFRKEGQNVTLSCEQNLNHDAMYWYRQDPGQGLRLIYYSQIVNDFQKGDIAEGYSVSREKKESFPLTVTSAQKNPTAFYLCASSSQGQGRNGYTFGSGTRLTVV.

The chain is built from TRBV6-4 and TRBJ2-1, with D uncertain. Germline CDR1 MRHNA, CDR2 SNTAGT. With 1 base removed from V and 8 bases from J, the gap between germline ends came to 3 bases. CDR3 length: 11 amino acids. Written as DNA, the CDR3 is TGTGCCAGCAGTGACTGGCATGAGCAGTTCTTC. This gives the protein CASSDWHEQFF.

The chain employs TRBV5-1 and TRBJ2-5, with a weak D call TRBD2 (6 bases). There are 14 residues in the CDR3. Per the germline V gene, CDR1 is SGHRS and CDR2 is YFSETQ. V was cut by 4 bases and J by 5 bases, with 15 bases left in between. Written as DNA, the CDR3 is TGCGCCAGCAGCCCATTGGCGGGGTGGGAGACCCAGTACTTC. Its protein is CASSPLAGWETQYF.

The gene calls are TRBV6-5 and TRBJ2-4; weak D call: TRBD2 (5 bases). CDR1 is MNHEY and CDR2 is SVGAGI in the germline V gene. Trimming took 5 bases from V and 12 from J, leaving 14 bases between them. The CDR3 has 12 amino acids. The CDR3 loop reads CASSREAGSQYF. The CDR3 bases are TGTGCCAGCAGTAGAGAGGCGGGCTCTCAGTACTTC.

This CDR3 reads CASSLGPGGHEQYF. The CDR3 DNA follows: TGTGCCAGCAGCTTAGGGCCAGGGGGCCACGAGCAGTACTTC. The chain couples TRBV5-6 to TRBJ2-7; 8 bases match TRBD1. This CDR3 is 14 amino acids long. Germline V gives CDR1 SGHDT, CDR2 YYEEEE. The V segment lost 2 bases and the J segment 5 bases; nucleotides outside the gene matches: 6.

This chain links TRBV24-1 with TRBJ2-3; unclear D gene. The CDR3 contains 15 residues. V lost 1 base and J 2 bases, leaving 9 bases between the germline ends. Germline-derived CDR1 and CDR2 are KGHDR and SFDVKD. CDR3 sequence reads: CATSDFTFSTDTQYF. CDR3 coding DNA: TGTGCCACCAGTGATTTCACTTTCTCCACAGATACGCAGTATTTT.

J is TRBJ1-2 and V is TRBV12-3 or TRBV12-4; 7 bases align to TRBD1. This CDR3 is 13 amino acids long. Unmatched junction bases numbered 8, after V lost 7 bases and J lost 6 bases. The CDR3 spells CASTPDRVHGYTF. As DNA, the CDR3 is TGTGCCAGCACCCCTGACAGGGTCCATGGCTACACCTTC.

The chain carries TRBV5-6 and TRBJ2-1; TRBD2 might be the D (7 bases). Germline loops: CDR1 SGHDT, CDR2 YYEEEE. V lost 4 bases and J lost 8, with 19 bases in between. This CDR3 is built from 15 residues. CDR3 sequence (DNA): TGTGCCAGCAGCACCGCGGGGGCCCCTTTGGATGAGCAGTTCTTC. Residues: CASSTAGAPLDEQFF. Using reference TRBV5-6 and TRBJ2-1 for the parts outside the CDR3, the full variable domain is DAGVTQSPTHLIKTRGQQVTLRCSPKSGHDTVSWYQQALGQGPQFIFQYYEEEERQRGNFPDRFSGHQFPNYSSELNVNALLLGDSALYLCASSTAGAPLDEQFFGPGTRLTVL.

The V gene is TRBV27, the J gene TRBJ2-2; 8 bases align to TRBD1. CDR1 MNHEY and CDR2 SMNVEV come from the germline V gene (reference sequence). After removal of 3 bases from V and 5 bases from J, the junction contained 8 bases not matched to a gene. The CDR3 contains 16 residues. For the CDR3, the DNA is TGTGCCAGCAGTTTCTCAGGGGGCCAAGGAACCGGGGAGCTGTTTTTT. This encodes CASSFSGGQGTGELFF.

In its sample, this clone was seen once. The CDR3, as DNA: TGCGCCAGCACTGGAGAGGACTCAGAGACCCAGTACTTC. Its protein product is CASTGEDSETQYF. The rearrangement uses TRBV5-1 and TRBJ2-5; possibly TRBD2 for D (5 bases). The germline CDR1 and CDR2 sequences are SGHRS and YFSETQ. CDR3 size: 13 residues. The V gene lost 6 bases and the J gene lost 4 bases, with 13 bases spanning the gap.

This rearrangement joins TRBV9 to TRBJ2-2, with no clear D. Germline loops: CDR1 SGDLS, CDR2 YYNGEE. This CDR3 comprises 15 residues. V gave up 4 bases and J gave up 0 bases, with 10 bases separating them. The CDR3 is CASSPEVPNTGELFF. CDR3 nucleotides: TGTGCCAGCAGCCCCGAGGTACCGAACACCGGGGAGCTGTTTTTT. Supplemented by reference TRBV9 and TRBJ2-2, the full variable domain reads DSGVTQTPKHLITATGQRVTLRCSPRSGDLSVYWYQQSLDQGLQFLIQYYNGEERAKGNILERFSAQQFPDLHSELNLSSLELGDSALYFCASSPEVPNTGELFFGEGSRLTVL.

The chain combines TRBV5-1 with TRBJ1-1; TRBD1 is a possible D gene (6 bases). Germline V gene lookup returns CDR1 SGHRS and CDR2 YFSETQ. V lost 0 bases and J lost 2, with 17 bases in between. The CDR3 is made up of 17 amino acids. CDR3 sequence (DNA): TGCGCCAGCAGCTTGGTTCCAGGGGCGAATACTAACACTGAAGCTTTCTTT. Protein product: CASSLVPGANTNTEAFF. Supplemented by reference TRBV5-1 and TRBJ1-1, the full variable domain reads KAGVTQTPRYLIKTRGQQVTLSCSPISGHRSVSWYQQTPGQGLQFLFEYFSETQRNKGNFPGRFSGRQFSNSRSEMNVSTLELGDSALYLCASSLVPGANTNTEAFFGQGTRLTVV.

This rearrangement joins TRBV18 to TRBJ1-1; possibly TRBD1 for D (6 bases). With 5 bases removed from V and 0 bases from J, the gap between germline ends came to 16 bases. This CDR3 contains 16 residues. Germline assignment: CDR1 KGHSH and CDR2 LQKENI. For the CDR3, the DNA is TGTGCCAGCTCAAAAACCGGGACAAGGATGAACACTGAAGCTTTCTTT. Translated: CASSKTGTRMNTEAFF.

V is TRBV5-1 and J is TRBJ2-5; possible D gene TRBD1, 6 bases. V shed 3 bases and J shed 0 bases, with 12 bases lying between them. Germline-derived CDR1 and CDR2 are SGHRS and YFSETQ. The length of the CDR3 is 15 residues. CDR3 DNA: TGCGCCAGCAGCTCCGGGACACAGTACCAAGAGACCCAGTACTTC. Its translation: CASSSGTQYQETQYF. The whole variable domain, remainder taken from reference TRBV5-1 and TRBJ2-5, is KAGVTQTPRYLIKTRGQQVTLSCSPISGHRSVSWYQQTPGQGLQFLFEYFSETQRNKGNFPGRFSGRQFSNSRSEMNVSTLELGDSALYLCASSSGTQYQETQYFGPGTRLLVL.